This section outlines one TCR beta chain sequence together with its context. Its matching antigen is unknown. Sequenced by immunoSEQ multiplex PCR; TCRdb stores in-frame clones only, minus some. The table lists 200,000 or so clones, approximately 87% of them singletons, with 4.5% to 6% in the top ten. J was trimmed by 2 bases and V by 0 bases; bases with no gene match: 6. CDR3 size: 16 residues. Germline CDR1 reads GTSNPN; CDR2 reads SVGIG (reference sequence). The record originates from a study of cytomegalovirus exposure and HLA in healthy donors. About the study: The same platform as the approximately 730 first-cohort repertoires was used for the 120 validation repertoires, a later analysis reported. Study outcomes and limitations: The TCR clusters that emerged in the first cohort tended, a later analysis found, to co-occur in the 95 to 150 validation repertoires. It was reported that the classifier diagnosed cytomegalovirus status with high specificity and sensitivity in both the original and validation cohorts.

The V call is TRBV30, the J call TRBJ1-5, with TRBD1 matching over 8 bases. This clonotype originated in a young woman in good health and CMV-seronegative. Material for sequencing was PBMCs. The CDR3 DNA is TGTGCCTGGAGTGTCCCAGGGGGCGGTGGCAATCAGCCCCAGCATTTT. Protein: CAWSVPGGGGNQPQHF.